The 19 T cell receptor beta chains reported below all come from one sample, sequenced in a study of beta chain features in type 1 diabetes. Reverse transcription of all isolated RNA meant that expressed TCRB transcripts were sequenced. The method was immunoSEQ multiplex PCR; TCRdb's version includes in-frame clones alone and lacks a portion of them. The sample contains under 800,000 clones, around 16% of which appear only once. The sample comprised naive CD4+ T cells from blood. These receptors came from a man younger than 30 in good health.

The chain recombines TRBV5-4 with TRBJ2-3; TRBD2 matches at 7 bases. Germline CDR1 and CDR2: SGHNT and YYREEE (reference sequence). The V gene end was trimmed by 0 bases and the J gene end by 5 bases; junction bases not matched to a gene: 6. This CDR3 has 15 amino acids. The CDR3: CASSLGGGKKDTQYF. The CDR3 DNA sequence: TGTGCCAGCAGCTTGGGCGGGGGTAAGAAAGATACGCAGTATTTT. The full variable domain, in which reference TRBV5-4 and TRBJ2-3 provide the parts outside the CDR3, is ETGVTQSPTHLIKTRGQQVTLRCSSQSGHNTVSWYQQALGQGPQFIFQYYREEENGRGNFPPRFSGLQFPNYSSELNVNALELDDSALYLCASSLGGGKKDTQYFGPGTRLTVL.

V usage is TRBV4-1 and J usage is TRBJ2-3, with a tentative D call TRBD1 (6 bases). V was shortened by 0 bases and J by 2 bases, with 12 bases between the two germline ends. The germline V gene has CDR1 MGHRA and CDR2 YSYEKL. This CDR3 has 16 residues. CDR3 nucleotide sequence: TGCGCCAGCAGCCAAGATTGGGGGCATGCCACAGATACGCAGTATTTT. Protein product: CASSQDWGHATDTQYF.

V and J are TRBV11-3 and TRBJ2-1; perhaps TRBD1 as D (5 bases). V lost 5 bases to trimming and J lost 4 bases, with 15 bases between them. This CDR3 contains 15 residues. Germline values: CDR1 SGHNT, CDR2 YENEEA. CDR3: CASSLGVVGYNEQFF. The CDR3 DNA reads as TGTGCCAGCAGCCTAGGGGTTGTAGGGTACAATGAGCAGTTCTTC.

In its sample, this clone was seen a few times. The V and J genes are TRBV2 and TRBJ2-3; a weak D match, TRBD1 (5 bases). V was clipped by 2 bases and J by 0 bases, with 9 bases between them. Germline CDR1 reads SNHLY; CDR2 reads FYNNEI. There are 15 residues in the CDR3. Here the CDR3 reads CASSELGVSTDTQYF. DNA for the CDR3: TGTGCCAGCAGTGAACTAGGGGTGAGCACAGATACGCAGTATTTT.

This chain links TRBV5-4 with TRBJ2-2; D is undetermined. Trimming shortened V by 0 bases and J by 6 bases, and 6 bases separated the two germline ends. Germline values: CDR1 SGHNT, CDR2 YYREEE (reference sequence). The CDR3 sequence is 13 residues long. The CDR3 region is CASSLERPGELFF. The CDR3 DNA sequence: TGTGCCAGCAGCTTGGAACGTCCCGGGGAGCTGTTTTTT.

The CDR3 region is CASSGRQGGGVEQFF. The CDR3 DNA reads as TGTGCCAGCAGCGGAAGACAGGGCGGGGGTGTGGAGCAGTTCTTC. The chain joins TRBV13 to TRBJ2-1; either TRBD1 or TRBD2 may supply D (7 bases each). Looked up from germline, CDR1 is PRHDT and CDR2 is FYEKMQ (reference sequence). V dropped 5 bases and J dropped 10 bases, with 21 bases sitting between them. There are 15 residues in the CDR3.

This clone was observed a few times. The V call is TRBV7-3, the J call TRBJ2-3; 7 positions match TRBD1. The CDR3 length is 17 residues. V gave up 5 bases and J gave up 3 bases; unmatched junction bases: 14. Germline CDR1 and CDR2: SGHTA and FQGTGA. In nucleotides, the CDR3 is TGTGCCAGCAGCCCACGGGGACAGAACTTTAGGACAGATACGCAGTATTTT. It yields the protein CASSPRGQNFRTDTQYF.

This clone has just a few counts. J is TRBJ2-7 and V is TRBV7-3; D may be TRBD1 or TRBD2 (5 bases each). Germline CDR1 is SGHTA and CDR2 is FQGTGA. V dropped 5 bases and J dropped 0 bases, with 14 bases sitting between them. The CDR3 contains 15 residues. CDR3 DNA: TGTGCCAGCAGCCTCCCGGGGACCCGCTCCTACGAGCAGTACTTC. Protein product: CASSLPGTRSYEQYF.

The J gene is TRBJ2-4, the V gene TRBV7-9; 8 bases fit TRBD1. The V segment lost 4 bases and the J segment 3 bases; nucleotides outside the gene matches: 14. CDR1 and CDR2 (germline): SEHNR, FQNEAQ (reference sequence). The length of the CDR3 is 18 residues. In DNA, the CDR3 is TGTGCCAGCAGCTCTGGACTATATGCCGGGACAGGCAAAAACATTCAGTACTTC. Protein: CASSSGLYAGTGKNIQYF.

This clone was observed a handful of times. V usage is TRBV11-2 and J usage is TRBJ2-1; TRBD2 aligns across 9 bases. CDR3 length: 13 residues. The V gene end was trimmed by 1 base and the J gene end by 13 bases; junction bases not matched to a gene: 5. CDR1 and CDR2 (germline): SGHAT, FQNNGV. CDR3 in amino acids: CASSLGGGRAQFF. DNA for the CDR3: TGTGCCAGCAGCTTAGGAGGCGGGAGGGCCCAGTTCTTC.

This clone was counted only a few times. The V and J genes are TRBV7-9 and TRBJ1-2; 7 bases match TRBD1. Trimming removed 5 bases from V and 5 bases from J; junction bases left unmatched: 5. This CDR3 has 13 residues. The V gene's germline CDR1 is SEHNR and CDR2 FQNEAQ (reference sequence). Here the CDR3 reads CASSGGQQYGYTF. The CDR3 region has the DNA TGTGCCAGCAGCGGGGGACAGCAATATGGCTACACCTTC.

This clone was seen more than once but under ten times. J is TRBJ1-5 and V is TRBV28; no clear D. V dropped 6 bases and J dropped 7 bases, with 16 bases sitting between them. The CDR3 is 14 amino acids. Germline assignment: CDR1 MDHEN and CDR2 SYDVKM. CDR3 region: CASSKMDGFQPQHF. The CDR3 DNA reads TGTGCCAGCAGCAAGATGGATGGTTTCCAGCCCCAGCATTTT.

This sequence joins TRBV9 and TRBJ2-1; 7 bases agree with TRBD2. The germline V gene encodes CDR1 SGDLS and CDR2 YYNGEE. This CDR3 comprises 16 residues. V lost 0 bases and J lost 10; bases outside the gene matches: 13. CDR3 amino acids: CASSVAGTASGGEQFF. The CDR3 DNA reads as TGTGCCAGCAGCGTAGCTGGGACGGCTTCCGGGGGGGAGCAGTTCTTC.

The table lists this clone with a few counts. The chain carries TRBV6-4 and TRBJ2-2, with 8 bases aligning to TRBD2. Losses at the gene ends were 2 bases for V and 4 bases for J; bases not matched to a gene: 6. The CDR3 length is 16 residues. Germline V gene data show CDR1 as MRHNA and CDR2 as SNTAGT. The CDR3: CASSDGASGRTGELFF. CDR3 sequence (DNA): TGTGCCAGCAGTGACGGGGCTAGCGGGCGCACCGGGGAGCTGTTTTTT.

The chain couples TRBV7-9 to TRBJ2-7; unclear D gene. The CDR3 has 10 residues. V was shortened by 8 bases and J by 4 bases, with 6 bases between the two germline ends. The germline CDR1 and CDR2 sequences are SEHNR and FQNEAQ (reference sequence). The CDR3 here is CASGRYEQYF. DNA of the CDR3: TGTGCCAGCGGTCGGTACGAGCAGTACTTC.

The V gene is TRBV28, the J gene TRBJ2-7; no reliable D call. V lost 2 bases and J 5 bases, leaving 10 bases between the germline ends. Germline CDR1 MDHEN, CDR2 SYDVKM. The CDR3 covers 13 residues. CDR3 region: CASSLGSWDEQYF. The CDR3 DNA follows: TGTGCCAGCAGTTTAGGGTCCTGGGACGAGCAGTACTTC.

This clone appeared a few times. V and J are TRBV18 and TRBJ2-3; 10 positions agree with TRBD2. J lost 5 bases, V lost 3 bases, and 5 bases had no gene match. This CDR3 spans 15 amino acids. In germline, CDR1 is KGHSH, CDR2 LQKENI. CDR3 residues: CASSPRLAGIDTQYF. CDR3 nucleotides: TGTGCCAGCTCACCGAGACTAGCGGGCATAGATACGCAGTATTTT.

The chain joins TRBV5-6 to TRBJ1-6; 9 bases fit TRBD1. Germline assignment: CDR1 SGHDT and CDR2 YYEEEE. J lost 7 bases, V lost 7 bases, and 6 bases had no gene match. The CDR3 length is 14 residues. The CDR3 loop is CASVTGTGNSPLHF. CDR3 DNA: TGTGCCAGCGTGACCGGGACAGGGAATTCACCCCTCCACTTT.

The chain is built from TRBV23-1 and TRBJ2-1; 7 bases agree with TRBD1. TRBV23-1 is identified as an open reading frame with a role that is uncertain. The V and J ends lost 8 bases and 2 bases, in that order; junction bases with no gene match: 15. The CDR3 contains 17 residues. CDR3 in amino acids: CASGFPHDRVTYNEQFF. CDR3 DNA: TGCGCCAGCGGTTTTCCACACGACAGGGTTACCTACAATGAGCAGTTCTTC.